Listed here are 21 T cell receptor beta chains from one sample, sequenced in a study of blood T cell repertoires in COVID-19 (TCRdb year 2020). Library preparation used the immunoSEQ multiplex PCR assay. TCRdb provides this immuneACCESS table in a form limited to in-frame rearrangements. Some clones are lacking; in checked studies, under half of them reflect an unresolved V gene, and why the rest are absent is not known. The sample has more than 70,000 clones on record, roughly nine tenths of them singletons. The ten largest account for under 10% of the sample. The sequencing input was peripheral blood. These receptors all come from a man in his fifties or sixties with acute or convalescent COVID-19.

The chain carries TRBV24-1 and TRBJ1-5, with D possibly TRBD1 on 5 matching bases. CDR3 size: 19 residues. CDR1 is KGHDR and CDR2 is SFDVKD in the germline V gene. The V gene lost 4 bases and the J gene lost 0 bases, with 21 bases spanning the gap. The chain's CDR3 is CATSDSPGTGGYSNQPQHF. The DNA of the CDR3 is TGTGCCACCAGTGACAGTCCCGGGACGGGAGGATATAGCAATCAGCCCCAGCATTTT.

CDR3 residues: CASSEGPSGSSYEQYV. CDR3 nucleotides: TGTGCCAGCAGTGAGGGCCCTAGCGGCTCCTCCTACGAGCAGTACGTC. The chain recombines TRBV2 with TRBJ2-7, with TRBD2 identical over 7 bases. Germline loops: CDR1 SNHLY, CDR2 FYNNEI. V gave up 3 bases and J gave up 0 bases; unmatched junction bases: 8. The CDR3 consists of 16 residues.

About this clone: This same CDR3 is encoded by further DNA sequences in the sample. The chain combines TRBV12-3 or TRBV12-4 with TRBJ1-1, with TRBD1 matching over 7 bases. Trimming took 6 bases from V and 5 from J; bases not matched to a gene: 3. The CDR3 is 12 amino acids. The CDR3 DNA reads TGTGCCAGCAGCCGACAGGGAACTGAAGCTTTCTTT. Translating gives CASSRQGTEAFF.

The chain combines TRBV15 with TRBJ1-5; TRBD1 agrees at 7 bases. Trimming removed 0 bases from V and 7 bases from J; junction bases left unmatched: 9. Germline V gene sequence: CDR1 LNHNV, CDR2 YYDKDF (reference sequence). This CDR3 contains 16 residues. The CDR3 DNA reads TGTGCCACCAGCAGAGAGACAGGGCGGAGGGGGCAGCCCCAGCATTTT. Protein: CATSRETGRRGQPQHF.

The gene calls are TRBV6-5 and TRBJ1-4; TRBD1 matches at 7 bases. Germline CDR1 and CDR2: MNHEY and SVGAGI. V lost 6 bases, J lost 3 bases, and 7 bases stayed unmatched. The CDR3 loop spans 15 amino acids. CDR3 in amino acids: CASSADRVANEKLFF. CDR3 in DNA: TGTGCCAGCAGCGCCGACAGGGTAGCTAATGAAAAACTGTTTTTT.

The genes are TRBV7-3 and TRBJ2-2; D possibly corresponds to TRBD1 (5 bases). This CDR3 has 13 residues. The germline V gene encodes CDR1 SGHTA and CDR2 FQGTGA. V lost 5 bases and J 6 bases, leaving 10 bases between the germline ends. CDR3 coding DNA: TGTGCCAGCAGCGCGCAGGGTCCCGGGGAGCTGTTTTTT. It is translated as CASSAQGPGELFF.

The chain carries TRBV28 and TRBJ2-5; 7 bases align to TRBD1. Germline V CDR1 and CDR2: MDHEN, SYDVKM. The V and J ends lost 4 bases and 1 base, in that order; junction bases with no gene match: 6. The CDR3 is 15 residues long. This CDR3 is CASSSDRVGQETQYF. The CDR3 coding sequence is TGTGCCAGCAGTTCCGACAGGGTGGGCCAAGAGACCCAGTACTTC.

This chain joins TRBV4-1 and TRBJ1-3; 8 bases match TRBD1. The CDR3 is 16 residues long. The germline V gene has CDR1 MGHRA and CDR2 YSYEKL. Trimming took 1 base from V and 0 from J; bases not matched to a gene: 2. The CDR3 loop reads CASSQGTGSSGNTIYF. The DNA of the CDR3 is TGCGCCAGCAGCCAAGGGACAGGGAGCTCTGGAAACACCATATATTTT.

This chain joins TRBV5-1 and TRBJ2-7; 8 bases are shared with TRBD2. Germline loops: CDR1 SGHRS, CDR2 YFSETQ. V dropped 5 bases and J dropped 2; count of bases not matched to a gene: 9. The CDR3 is 15 residues long. CDR3 nucleotides: TGCGCCAGCAGAGCCGACTCGGGGGGGACCTACGAGCAGTACTTC. Its protein is CASRADSGGTYEQYF.

This chain uses TRBV29-1 with TRBJ1-1; 10 bases match TRBD1. J lost 5 bases, V lost 8 bases, and 5 bases had no gene match. Germline V gives CDR1 SQVTM, CDR2 ANQGSEA. CDR3 length equals 12 residues. The CDR3 region is CSSGQGKTEAFF. The DNA of the CDR3 is TGCAGCTCGGGACAGGGGAAGACTGAAGCTTTCTTT.

V usage is TRBV30 and J usage is TRBJ1-5, with a tentative D call TRBD1 (5 bases). Trimming removed 8 bases at V and 3 bases at J, with 14 bases between. CDR1 and CDR2 from the germline V gene are GTSNPN and SVGIG (reference sequence). The length of the CDR3 is 13 residues. CDR3 DNA: TGTGCCGCGGGACGGAATTCCAATCAGCCCCAGCATTTT. Its protein is CAAGRNSNQPQHF. Combining the CDR3 with reference TRBV30 and TRBJ1-5 gives the whole variable domain SQTIHQWPATLVQPVGSPLSLECTVEGTSNPNLYWYRQAAGRGLQLLFYSVGIGQISSEVPQNLSASRPQDRQFILSSKKLLLSDSGFYLCAAGRNSNQPQHFGDGTRLSIL.

The J gene is TRBJ2-3, the V gene TRBV7-2; a possible D gene is TRBD1 (7 bases). The V and J ends lost 5 bases and 5 bases respectively, with 23 bases between them. The CDR3 covers 17 residues. The germline gives CDR1 SGHTA, CDR2 FQGNSA. The CDR3 loop is CASSRLGTRTGVDTQYF. Here the CDR3 DNA reads TGTGCCAGCAGCCGCTTAGGGACTCGAACAGGGGTAGATACGCAGTATTTT.

The J gene is TRBJ2-3, the V gene TRBV5-4; tentatively, D is TRBD1 (6 bases). CDR1 is SGHNT, CDR2 YYREEE, per germline (reference sequence). V lost 3 bases, J lost 4 bases, and 12 bases lay in between. The CDR3 runs 14 residues. CDR3 in DNA: TGTGCCAGCAGCTCGTACAGGGTTCCAGATACGCAGTATTTT. This encodes CASSSYRVPDTQYF.

The chain carries TRBV5-1 and TRBJ2-2, with D possibly TRBD1 on 5 matching bases. Germline V CDR1 and CDR2: SGHRS, YFSETQ. This CDR3 has 12 amino acids. V lost 3 bases to trimming and J lost 5 bases, with 5 bases between them. The DNA of the CDR3 is TGCGCCAGCAGCTCAGGGACCGGGGAGCTGTTTTTT. Translating gives CASSSGTGELFF.

The V call is TRBV10-3, the J call TRBJ2-2; possibly TRBD2 for D (7 bases). Deletions cut 11 bases from V and 5 bases from J, with 15 bases between. The CDR3 spans 13 residues. CDR1 and CDR2 from the germline V gene are ENHRY and SYGVKD. CDR3 amino acids: CAGGEQGTGELFF. For the CDR3, the DNA is TGTGCCGGGGGGGAGCAGGGGACCGGGGAGCTGTTTTTT.

J is TRBJ1-6 and V is TRBV7-2, with TRBD1 as a possible D gene (5 bases). The CDR3 is 15 residues long. Germline V lookup: CDR1 SGHTA, CDR2 FQGNSA. With 1 base removed from V and 7 bases from J, the gap between germline ends came to 11 bases. As DNA, the CDR3 is TGTGCCAGCAGCTTAGGAAGGGGTCGGAATTCACCCCTCCACTTT. Translating gives CASSLGRGRNSPLHF.

This rearrangement joins TRBV19 to TRBJ1-2; 11 bases are a match to TRBD1. The CDR3 sequence is 19 residues long. The germline gives CDR1 LNHDA, CDR2 SQIVND (reference sequence). The V segment lost 5 bases and the J segment 4 bases; nucleotides outside the gene matches: 18. The DNA for the CDR3 is TGTGCCAGTAGTTCCCGACCATTCCCGGGACAGGGGGTAGGCTATGGCTACACCTTC. Its protein product is CASSSRPFPGQGVGYGYTF.

The V and J genes are TRBV15 and TRBJ1-2; TRBD1 matches 7 bases. J was trimmed by 4 bases and V by 0 bases; bases with no gene match: 8. CDR3 length: 16 residues. Germline V CDR1 and CDR2: LNHNV, YYDKDF (reference sequence). CDR3 bases: TGTGCCACCAGCAGAGATCGAGGCAGGGGGGCCTATGGCTACACCTTC. It is translated as CATSRDRGRGAYGYTF.

The count of this clone is one. This rearrangement joins TRBV7-2 to TRBJ2-1; TRBD1 matches 10 bases. V was clipped by 0 bases and J by 5 bases; unmatched bases: 4. The CDR3 consists of 16 residues. From germline, CDR1 is SGHTA and CDR2 FQGNSA. Here the CDR3 DNA reads TGTGCCAGCAGCTTAGCGAGGACAGGGGGGAACAATGAGCAGTTCTTC. This translates into CASSLARTGGNNEQFF.

The chain joins TRBV2 to TRBJ1-2; D not certain. The germline gives CDR1 SNHLY, CDR2 FYNNEI. Trimming pared 11 bases from V and 4 bases from J, leaving 14 bases between. The CDR3 is made up of 12 amino acids. CDR3 in amino acids: CAGPTGSYGYTF. The CDR3 DNA is TGTGCCGGACCGACCGGGAGCTATGGCTACACCTTC.

The V and J genes are TRBV15 and TRBJ1-4; D is perhaps TRBD1 (5 bases). V lost 0 bases and J lost 4, with 12 bases in between. This CDR3 contains 16 residues. Germline loops: CDR1 LNHNV, CDR2 YYDKDF (reference sequence). The CDR3 coding sequence is TGTGCCACCAGCAGAGATCCCACAGGCAGTAATGAAAAACTGTTTTTT. It specifies CATSRDPTGSNEKLFF.